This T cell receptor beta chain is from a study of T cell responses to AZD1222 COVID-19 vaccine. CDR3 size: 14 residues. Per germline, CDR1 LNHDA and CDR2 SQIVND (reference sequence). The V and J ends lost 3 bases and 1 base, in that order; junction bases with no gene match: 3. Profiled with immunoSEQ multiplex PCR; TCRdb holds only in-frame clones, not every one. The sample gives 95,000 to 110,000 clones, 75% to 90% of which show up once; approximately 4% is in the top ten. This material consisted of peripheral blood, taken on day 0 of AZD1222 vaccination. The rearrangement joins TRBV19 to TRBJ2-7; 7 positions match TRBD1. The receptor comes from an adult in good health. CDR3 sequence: CASSIGQASYEQYF. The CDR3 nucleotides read TGTGCCAGTAGTATCGGACAGGCTTCCTACGAGCAGTACTTC. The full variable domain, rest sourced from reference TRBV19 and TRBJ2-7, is DGGITQSPKYLFRKEGQNVTLSCEQNLNHDAMYWYRQDPGQGLRLIYYSQIVNDFQKGDIAEGYSVSREKKESFPLTVTSAQKNPTAFYLCASSIGQASYEQYFGPGTRLTVT.